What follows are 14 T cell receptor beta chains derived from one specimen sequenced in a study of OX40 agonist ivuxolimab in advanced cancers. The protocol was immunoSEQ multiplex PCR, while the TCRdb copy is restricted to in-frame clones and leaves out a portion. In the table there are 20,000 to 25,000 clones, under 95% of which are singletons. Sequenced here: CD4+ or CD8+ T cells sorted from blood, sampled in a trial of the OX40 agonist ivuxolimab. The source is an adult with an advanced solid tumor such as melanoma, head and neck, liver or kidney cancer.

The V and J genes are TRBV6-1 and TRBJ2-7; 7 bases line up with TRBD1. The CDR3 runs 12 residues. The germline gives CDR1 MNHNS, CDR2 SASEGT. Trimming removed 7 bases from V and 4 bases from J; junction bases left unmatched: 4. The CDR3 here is CASKTGVYEQYF. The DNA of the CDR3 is TGTGCCAGCAAAACAGGGGTTTACGAGCAGTACTTC.

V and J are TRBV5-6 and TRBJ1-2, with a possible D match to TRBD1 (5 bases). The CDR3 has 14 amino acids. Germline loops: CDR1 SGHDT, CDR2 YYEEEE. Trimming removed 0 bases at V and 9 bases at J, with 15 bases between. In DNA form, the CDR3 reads TGTGCCAGCAGCTTGGCGGGCCGTGGGGGGAGCTACACCTTC. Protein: CASSLAGRGGSYTF.

In nucleotides, the CDR3 is TGTGCCAGTAGTCAGTACTCTGGGCAGGGGGCAGCCACCTTC. Protein product: CASSQYSGQGAATF. The chain has TRBV19 and TRBJ1-2, with 8 nucleotides matching TRBD1. Per germline, CDR1 LNHDA and CDR2 SQIVND (reference sequence). The CDR3 totals 14 residues. J was trimmed by 13 bases and V by 5 bases; bases with no gene match: 15.

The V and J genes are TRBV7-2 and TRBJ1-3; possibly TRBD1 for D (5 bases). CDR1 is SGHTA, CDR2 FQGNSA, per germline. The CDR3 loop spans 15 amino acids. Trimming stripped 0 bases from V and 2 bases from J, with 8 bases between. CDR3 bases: TGTGCCAGCAGCTTAGCGGGGACTGCTGGAAACACCATATATTTT. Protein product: CASSLAGTAGNTIYF.

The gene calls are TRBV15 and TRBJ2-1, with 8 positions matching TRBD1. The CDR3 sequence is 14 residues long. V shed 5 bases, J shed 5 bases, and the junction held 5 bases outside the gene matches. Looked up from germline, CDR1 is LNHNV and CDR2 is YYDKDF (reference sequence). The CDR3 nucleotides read TGTGCCACCAGCCCCTACAGGGGGAACAATGAGCAGTTCTTC. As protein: CATSPYRGNNEQFF.

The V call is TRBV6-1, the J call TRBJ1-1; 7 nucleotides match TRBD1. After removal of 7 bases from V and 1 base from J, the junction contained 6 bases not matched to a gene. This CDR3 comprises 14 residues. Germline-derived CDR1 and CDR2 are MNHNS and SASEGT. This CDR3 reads CASIGGAGNTEAFF. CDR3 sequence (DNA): TGTGCCAGCATAGGGGGCGCAGGGAACACTGAAGCTTTCTTT.

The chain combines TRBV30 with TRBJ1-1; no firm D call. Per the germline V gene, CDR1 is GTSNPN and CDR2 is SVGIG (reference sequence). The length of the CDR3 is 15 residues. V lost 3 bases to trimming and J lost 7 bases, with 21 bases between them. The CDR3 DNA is TGTGCCTGGAGACCCTCCCTGACGGGCACTGGTGAAGCTTTCTTT. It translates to CAWRPSLTGTGEAFF. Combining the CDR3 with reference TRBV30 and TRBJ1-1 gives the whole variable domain SQTIHQWPATLVQPVGSPLSLECTVEGTSNPNLYWYRQAAGRGLQLLFYSVGIGQISSEVPQNLSASRPQDRQFILSSKKLLLSDSGFYLCAWRPSLTGTGEAFFGQGTRLTVV.

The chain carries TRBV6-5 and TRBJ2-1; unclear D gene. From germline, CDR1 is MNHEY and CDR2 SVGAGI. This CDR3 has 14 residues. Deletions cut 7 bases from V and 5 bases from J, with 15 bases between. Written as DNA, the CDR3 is TGTGCCAGCACCAACCCTTTAGGGAACAATGAGCAGTTCTTC. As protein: CASTNPLGNNEQFF.

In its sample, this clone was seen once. The CDR3 sequence is CASRRENEQFF. CDR3 nucleotides: TGTGCCAGTCGGAGGGAAAATGAGCAGTTCTTC. The J gene is TRBJ2-1, the V gene TRBV19; TRBD2 is a possible D gene (6 bases). V lost 8 bases and J 7 bases, leaving 9 bases between the germline ends. This CDR3 contains 11 residues. Per the germline V gene, CDR1 is LNHDA and CDR2 is SQIVND (reference sequence).

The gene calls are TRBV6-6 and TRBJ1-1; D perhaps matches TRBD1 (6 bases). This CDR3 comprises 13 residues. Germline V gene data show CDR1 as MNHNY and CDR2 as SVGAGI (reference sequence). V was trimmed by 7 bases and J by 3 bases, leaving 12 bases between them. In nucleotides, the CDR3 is TGTGCCAGCAACCAAGGACAGTACACTGAAGCTTTCTTT. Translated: CASNQGQYTEAFF.

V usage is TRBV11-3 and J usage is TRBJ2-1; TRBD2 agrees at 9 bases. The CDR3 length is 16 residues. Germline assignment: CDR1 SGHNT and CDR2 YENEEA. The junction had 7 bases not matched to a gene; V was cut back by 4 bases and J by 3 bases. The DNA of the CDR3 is TGTGCCAGCAGCTCCGGGACTAGCCCGGTCTACAATGAGCAGTTCTTC. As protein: CASSSGTSPVYNEQFF.

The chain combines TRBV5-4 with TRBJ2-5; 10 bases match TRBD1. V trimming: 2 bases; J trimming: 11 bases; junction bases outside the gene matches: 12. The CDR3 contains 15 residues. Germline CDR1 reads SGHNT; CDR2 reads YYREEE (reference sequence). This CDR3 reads CASSFSGTGAREQYF. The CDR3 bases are TGTGCCAGCAGCTTCTCCGGGACAGGGGCTAGGGAGCAGTACTTC.

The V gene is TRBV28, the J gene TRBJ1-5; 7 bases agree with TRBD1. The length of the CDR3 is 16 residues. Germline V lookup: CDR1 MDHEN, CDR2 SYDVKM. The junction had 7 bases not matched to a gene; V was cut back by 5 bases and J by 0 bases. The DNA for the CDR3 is TGTGCCAGCAGTATCACAGGGGATTATAGCAATCAGCCCCAGCATTTT. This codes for CASSITGDYSNQPQHF.

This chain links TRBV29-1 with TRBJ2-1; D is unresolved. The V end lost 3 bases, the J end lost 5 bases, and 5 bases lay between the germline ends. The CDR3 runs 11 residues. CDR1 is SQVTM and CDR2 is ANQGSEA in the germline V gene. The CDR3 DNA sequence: TGCAGCGTTGATCGGAACAATGAGCAGTTCTTC. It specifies CSVDRNNEQFF.